What follows are 30 T cell receptor beta chains derived from one specimen sequenced in a study of blood T cell repertoires in COVID-19. TCRdb's table, derived via immunoSEQ multiplex PCR, lists solely in-frame clones and lacks some. The table shows approximately 140,000 clones, with about 80% occurring only once. The source material was peripheral blood. These TCRs come from a man aged 40-55 years with active or convalescent COVID-19.

This clone occurred many times. This chain links TRBV12-3 or TRBV12-4 with TRBJ1-1, with D hard to call. The length of the CDR3 is 13 residues. V was shortened by 2 bases and J by 6 bases, with 10 bases between the two germline ends. The CDR3 nucleotides are TGTGCCAGCAGTTTAAGGCGGCAACCTGAAGCTTTCTTT. Translating it yields CASSLRRQPEAFF.

The DNA for the CDR3 is TGTGCCAGCAGTATTAGACTAGCGGCCCAAGAGACCCAGTACTTC. Amino acid sequence: CASSIRLAAQETQYF. This chain links TRBV7-8 with TRBJ2-5; 9 positions match TRBD2. The CDR3 is made up of 15 amino acids. Germline V gene lookup returns CDR1 SGHVS and CDR2 FQNEAQ. The junction had 6 bases not matched to a gene; V was cut back by 6 bases and J by 1 base.

The chain employs TRBV6-6 and TRBJ2-5; possible D gene TRBD1, 6 bases. The CDR3 has 16 amino acids. Trimming removed 0 bases at V and 1 base at J, with 12 bases between. Germline V gene lookup returns CDR1 MNHNY and CDR2 SVGAGI (reference sequence). The CDR3 protein is CASSYSTRGGQETQYF. The CDR3 DNA follows: TGTGCCAGCAGTTACTCCACCAGGGGCGGCCAAGAGACCCAGTACTTC.

In this sample, this clone turned up a few times. V gene TRBV5-4 combines with J gene TRBJ2-5; maybe TRBD2 (7 bases). Germline V gene lookup returns CDR1 SGHNT and CDR2 YYREEE (reference sequence). V gave up 6 bases and J gave up 5 bases, with 14 bases separating them. This CDR3 is 13 amino acids long. CDR3 residues: CASTLGGEETQYF. Here the CDR3 DNA reads TGTGCCAGCACCCTAGGGGGGGAGGAGACCCAGTACTTC.

The V and J genes are TRBV5-4 and TRBJ1-1; 8 nucleotides line up with TRBD1. This CDR3 has 14 amino acids. Losses at the gene ends were 2 bases for V and 5 bases for J; bases not matched to a gene: 5. CDR1 is SGHNT, CDR2 YYREEE, per germline (reference sequence). CDR3 region: CASSLAGGTTEAFF. CDR3 in DNA: TGTGCCAGCAGCTTAGCAGGGGGCACGACTGAAGCTTTCTTT.

This rearrangement joins TRBV7-6 to TRBJ2-7; TRBD1 aligns across 9 bases. The junction had 2 bases not matched to a gene; V was cut back by 1 base and J by 4 bases. Germline V lookup: CDR1 SGHVS, CDR2 FNYEAQ. The CDR3 consists of 14 residues. The CDR3, as DNA: TGTGCCAGCAGCTTAGGTGGGACAGGGTACGAGCAGTACTTC. Protein sequence: CASSLGGTGYEQYF.

This clone has only one observation. The V gene is TRBV4-3, the J gene TRBJ2-5; no clear D. Germline V gene data show CDR1 as LGHNA and CDR2 as YSLEER. There are 16 residues in the CDR3. With 4 bases removed from V and 4 bases from J, the gap between germline ends came to 19 bases. The CDR3: CASSPSAFRPGETQYF. CDR3 DNA sequence: TGCGCCAGCAGCCCAAGCGCCTTCCGTCCGGGAGAGACCCAGTACTTC.

The chain employs TRBV5-1 and TRBJ1-1; D perhaps matches TRBD1 (6 bases). CDR1 and CDR2 from the germline V gene are SGHRS and YFSETQ. V was clipped by 6 bases and J by 5 bases, with 14 bases between them. The length of the CDR3 is 13 residues. The DNA of the CDR3 is TGCGCCAGCACCCCAGGGGCAGATACTGAAGCTTTCTTT. Its translation is CASTPGADTEAFF.

This chain uses TRBV6-1 with TRBJ1-2, with TRBD1 matching 7 bases. This CDR3 is built from 14 residues. With V trimmed by 1 base and J by 4 bases, 3 bases remained unmatched. Germline CDR1 and CDR2: MNHNS and SASEGT. The CDR3 DNA sequence: TGTGCCAGCAGTGAAGAATCAGGGGGCTATGGCTACACCTTC. This sequence encodes CASSEESGGYGYTF.

The rearrangement links TRBV9 to TRBJ2-6, with TRBD1 as a possible D gene (6 bases). The CDR3 totals 15 residues. V was trimmed by 0 bases and J by 4 bases, leaving 8 bases between them. The germline gives CDR1 SGDLS, CDR2 YYNGEE. The CDR3 protein is CASSVGGPGANVLTF. DNA for the CDR3: TGTGCCAGCAGCGTAGGGGGGCCCGGGGCCAACGTCCTGACTTTC.

This rearrangement joins TRBV24-1 to TRBJ2-3; 13 nucleotides agree with TRBD2. V trimming: 5 bases; J trimming: 0 bases; junction bases outside the gene matches: 7. In germline, CDR1 is KGHDR, CDR2 SFDVKD. There are 18 residues in the CDR3. Here the CDR3 DNA reads TGTGCCACCAGTGGCGCCGGGACTAGCGGGACCAGCACAGATACGCAGTATTTT. It translates to CATSGAGTSGTSTDTQYF.

This rearrangement joins TRBV7-8 to TRBJ2-5; the D gene is possibly TRBD2 (5 bases). Trimming cost V 1 base and J 7 bases, with 10 bases left between them. Germline loops: CDR1 SGHVS, CDR2 FQNEAQ. This CDR3 is built from 13 residues. The CDR3 protein is CASSLGTQATQYF. The CDR3 DNA reads as TGTGCCAGCAGCTTAGGGACTCAGGCGACCCAGTACTTC.

The sample holds a few counts of this clone. The chain employs TRBV5-1 and TRBJ2-2; D is unclear. The V end was cut by 4 bases, the J end by 11 bases, with 15 bases between. The germline gives CDR1 SGHRS, CDR2 YFSETQ. This CDR3 region has 13 residues. CDR3 bases: TGCGCCAGCAGCCTGTCCCTCCCACTTGAGCTGTTTTTT. Amino acids: CASSLSLPLELFF.

This clone appeared a single time. The gene calls are TRBV5-1 and TRBJ2-5; 8 bases agree with TRBD1. V lost 4 bases and J lost 4; bases outside the gene matches: 9. The CDR3 has 15 amino acids. CDR1 is SGHRS, CDR2 YFSETQ, per germline. CDR3 coding DNA: TGCGCCAGCAGCGCGACAGGGGATAGGAGAGAGACCCAGTACTTC. Its translation is CASSATGDRRETQYF.

The sample holds one count of this clone. This rearrangement joins TRBV29-1 to TRBJ1-4, with TRBD1 identical over 10 bases. The CDR3 runs to 13 residues. V gave up 6 bases and J gave up 8 bases; unmatched junction bases: 6. CDR1 and CDR2 from the germline V gene are SQVTM and ANQGSEA. CDR3 residues: CSVGTGAPEKLFF. Written as DNA, the CDR3 is TGCAGCGTGGGGACAGGGGCGCCAGAAAAACTGTTTTTT.

V gene TRBV6-5 combines with J gene TRBJ1-2; D gene uncertain. Germline V gene sequence: CDR1 MNHEY, CDR2 SVGAGI. Deletions cut 6 bases from V and 0 bases from J, with 8 bases between. The CDR3 runs to 13 residues. CDR3 sequence (DNA): TGTGCCAGCAGCCCCCAGGCTAACTATGGCTACACCTTC. Its translation: CASSPQANYGYTF.

The chain employs TRBV5-1 and TRBJ2-2; D is unresolved. Germline loops: CDR1 SGHRS, CDR2 YFSETQ. Trimming cost V 3 bases and J 6 bases, with 6 bases left between them. This CDR3 has 12 amino acids. The CDR3 DNA reads as TGCGCCAGCAGCTCCCGGGCCGGGGAGCTGTTTTTT. Its protein product is CASSSRAGELFF.

The rearrangement joins TRBV7-2 to TRBJ1-5; D might be TRBD1 (6 bases). Trimming shortened V by 2 bases and J by 4 bases, and 12 bases separated the two germline ends. This CDR3 comprises 15 residues. Per the germline V gene, CDR1 is SGHTA and CDR2 is FQGNSA. CDR3 amino acids: CASSLSGAANQPQHF. As DNA, the CDR3 is TGTGCCAGCAGCTTATCAGGGGCGGCAAATCAGCCCCAGCATTTT.

The chain couples TRBV30 to TRBJ1-6; D unresolved. This CDR3 is built from 12 residues. Germline values: CDR1 GTSNPN, CDR2 SVGIG (reference sequence). Trimming removed 1 base from V and 6 bases from J, with 4 bases in between. CDR3 in DNA: TGTGCCTGGAGTGGGCCTAATTCACCCCTCCACTTT. Residues: CAWSGPNSPLHF.

This clone was found once. This chain joins TRBV5-1 and TRBJ2-7; D is unclear. The CDR3 has 14 residues. Trimming took 2 bases from V and 0 from J, leaving 9 bases between them. The germline gives CDR1 SGHRS, CDR2 YFSETQ. The CDR3 sequence: CASSFAGSSYEQYF. The CDR3 bases are TGCGCCAGCAGCTTTGCAGGCAGCTCCTACGAGCAGTACTTC.

The chain is built from TRBV12-3 or TRBV12-4 and TRBJ1-3; perhaps TRBD1 as D (5 bases). CDR3 length equals 12 residues. The germline V and J ends were trimmed by 6 bases and 4 bases, with 7 bases remaining between them. The CDR3 DNA sequence: TGTGCCAGCAGCCCAGGGGGAAACACCATATATTTT. Translating gives CASSPGGNTIYF.

The sample holds one count of this clone. The rearrangement joins TRBV5-1 to TRBJ2-5; the match to TRBD2 covers 9 bases. Germline lookup yields CDR1 SGHRS and CDR2 YFSETQ. This CDR3 is 16 amino acids long. V lost 0 bases to trimming and J lost 2 bases; unmatched junction nucleotides: 5. As DNA, the CDR3 is TGCGCCAGCAGCTTGGGGAGCGGGGGGTTTCAAGAGACCCAGTACTTC. Translation gives CASSLGSGGFQETQYF.

This clone was recorded once. The chain carries TRBV30 and TRBJ2-1; perhaps TRBD2 as D (6 bases). There are 14 residues in the CDR3. CDR1 is GTSNPN and CDR2 is SVGIG in the germline V gene (reference sequence). The V end lost 1 base, the J end lost 10 bases, and 17 bases lay between the germline ends. The DNA of the CDR3 is TGTGCCTGGAGTGCCTACCCTGGGACTTCAGAGCAGTTCTTC. It yields the protein CAWSAYPGTSEQFF.

The chain recombines TRBV9 with TRBJ1-1; tentatively, D is TRBD1 (6 bases). Per germline, CDR1 SGDLS and CDR2 YYNGEE. The germline V and J ends were trimmed by 4 bases and 4 bases, with 17 bases remaining between them. The length of the CDR3 is 15 residues. CDR3 nucleotide sequence: TGTGCCAGCAGCAAAAGCCCCCAGGGGAGCACTGAAGCTTTCTTT. Translating it yields CASSKSPQGSTEAFF.

J is TRBJ1-5 and V is TRBV7-9; possible D gene TRBD1, 5 bases. This CDR3 has 14 amino acids. Germline V gene data show CDR1 as SEHNR and CDR2 as FQNEAQ (reference sequence). Trimming shortened V by 5 bases and J by 4 bases, and 12 bases separated the two germline ends. The CDR3 DNA sequence: TGTGCCAGCAGCCCTCAGGGTACTAATCAGCCCCAGCATTTT. Protein product: CASSPQGTNQPQHF.

The chain uses TRBV25-1 and TRBJ2-2; D remains ambiguous. The CDR3 runs 15 residues. CDR1 is MGHDK and CDR2 is SYGVNS in the germline V gene. V was trimmed by 8 bases and J by 4 bases, leaving 17 bases between them. Written as DNA, the CDR3 is TGTGCCAGCTCCAAACCCAGACCAGGCACCGGGGAGCTGTTTTTT. It yields the protein CASSKPRPGTGELFF.

This clone was seen many times. J is TRBJ2-5 and V is TRBV5-1; 9 positions agree with TRBD1. The germline CDR1 and CDR2 sequences are SGHRS and YFSETQ. The CDR3 has 14 amino acids. Unmatched junction bases numbered 2, after V lost 4 bases and J lost 1 base. The CDR3 here is CASSRDRVQETQYF. The CDR3 coding sequence is TGCGCCAGCAGCAGGGACAGGGTCCAAGAGACCCAGTACTTC.

The gene calls are TRBV7-2 and TRBJ2-1; 7 bases align to TRBD1. The CDR3 has 15 residues. V dropped 1 base and J dropped 2; count of bases not matched to a gene: 2. Germline CDR1 reads SGHTA; CDR2 reads FQGNSA. The CDR3 DNA reads TGTGCCAGCAGCTTAGTGGGGACAGCCTACAATGAGCAGTTCTTC. Its translation: CASSLVGTAYNEQFF.

The chain is built from TRBV19 and TRBJ2-3, with D perhaps matching TRBD2 (6 bases). CDR1 LNHDA and CDR2 SQIVND come from the germline V gene (reference sequence). The CDR3 is made up of 15 amino acids. Deletions cut 3 bases from V and 2 bases from J, with 12 bases between. Here the CDR3 reads CASSMWGEYTDTQYF. The CDR3 nucleotides are TGTGCCAGTAGTATGTGGGGGGAGTACACAGATACGCAGTATTTT.

The rearrangement uses TRBV12-5 and TRBJ1-5; D remains unclear. Germline V gives CDR1 LGHNT, CDR2 FRNRAP. Deletions cut 5 bases from V and 3 bases from J, with 11 bases between. The CDR3 covers 14 residues. CDR3 region: CASGPSGSNQPQHF. DNA of the CDR3: TGTGCTAGTGGTCCGTCGGGTTCCAATCAGCCCCAGCATTTT.